What follows are 21 T cell receptor beta chains derived from one specimen sequenced in a study of technical replicates of blood from a handful of donors. This table comes from immunoSEQ multiplex PCR, and its TCRdb copy is limited to in-frame clones, with some not included. The table lists over 85,000 clones, 85% to 95% of them singletons. The sample was T cells isolated from PBMCs. The origin of the receptors is a human donor in good health.

This chain connects TRBV28 to TRBJ2-7, with D possibly matching TRBD2 (6 bases). Trimming removed 5 bases at V and 3 bases at J, with 14 bases between. Germline V gene lookup returns CDR1 MDHEN and CDR2 SYDVKM. This CDR3 is built from 14 residues. Here the CDR3 reads CASSPGLADYEQYF. CDR3 DNA: TGTGCCAGCAGTCCGGGACTGGCCGACTACGAGCAGTACTTC.

This clone was found once. The chain combines TRBV28 with TRBJ2-2, with a tentative D call TRBD2 (6 bases). CDR1 is MDHEN and CDR2 is SYDVKM in the germline V gene. V was cut by 3 bases and J by 10 bases, with 9 bases left in between. This CDR3 is 12 amino acids long. CDR3 nucleotide sequence: TGTGCCAGCAGTTTGCGGGGCCCGGAGCTGTTTTTT. It translates to CASSLRGPELFF.

The J gene is TRBJ1-1, the V gene TRBV7-8; D may be TRBD1 (5 bases). The CDR3 consists of 15 residues. Germline V gene data show CDR1 as SGHVS and CDR2 as FQNEAQ. The ends were cut back, 5 bases at V and 0 bases at J, with 13 bases in the middle. The CDR3 protein is CASSAQGTMNTEAFF. The CDR3 DNA follows: TGTGCCAGCAGCGCCCAGGGTACCATGAACACTGAAGCTTTCTTT.

The V call is TRBV6-5, the J call TRBJ1-2; tentatively, D is TRBD1 (6 bases). The V gene lost 2 bases and the J gene lost 1 base, with 11 bases spanning the gap. This CDR3 contains 15 residues. The germline gives CDR1 MNHEY, CDR2 SVGAGI. CDR3 DNA sequence: TGTGCCAGCAGTTACCAGGGGTTGCATAACTATGGCTACACCTTC. Protein: CASSYQGLHNYGYTF.

The gene calls are TRBV5-1 and TRBJ2-1; D gene unclear. Trimming removed 1 base at V and 5 bases at J, with 7 bases between. Germline V CDR1 and CDR2: SGHRS, YFSETQ. The CDR3 covers 13 residues. CDR3 amino acids: CASSLRSNNEQFF. In nucleotides, the CDR3 is TGCGCCAGCAGCTTGCGCAGTAACAATGAGCAGTTCTTC.

The chain combines TRBV11-2 with TRBJ1-1; no reliable D call. The CDR3 is 13 amino acids. V lost 1 base and J lost 4, with 7 bases in between. The germline gives CDR1 SGHAT, CDR2 FQNNGV. CDR3 in amino acids: CASSLGRSTEAFF. The CDR3 DNA reads as TGTGCCAGCAGCTTAGGGCGGTCCACTGAAGCTTTCTTT.

This clone has a single count. This rearrangement joins TRBV6-5 to TRBJ2-3, with 11 bases matching TRBD2. V dropped 6 bases and J dropped 6; count of bases not matched to a gene: 5. Germline values: CDR1 MNHEY, CDR2 SVGAGI. CDR3 length: 14 amino acids. The CDR3 protein is CASRGLAARDTQYF. CDR3 DNA: TGTGCCAGCAGGGGACTAGCGGCGCGGGATACGCAGTATTTT.

The rearrangement joins TRBV28 to TRBJ2-1; D uncertain. V was pared by 2 bases and J by 7 bases, with 9 bases between. Germline V lookup: CDR1 MDHEN, CDR2 SYDVKM. The CDR3 covers 13 residues. DNA of the CDR3: TGTGCCAGCAGTTTACCGAGCGTAAATGAGCAGTTCTTC. Amino acids: CASSLPSVNEQFF.

The chain carries TRBV4-2 and TRBJ2-1; 8 nucleotides match TRBD1. Trimming at V came to 6 bases and at J to 9 bases, leaving 10 bases not matched to a gene. This CDR3 is 14 amino acids long. In germline, CDR1 is LGHNA, CDR2 YNFKEQ. CDR3 amino acids: CASRLGQGAIEQFF. DNA of the CDR3: TGTGCCAGCAGACTGGGGCAGGGGGCGATTGAGCAGTTCTTC.

The chain combines TRBV28 with TRBJ2-7; 8 bases match TRBD2. This CDR3 has 15 amino acids. CDR1 and CDR2 from the germline V gene are MDHEN and SYDVKM. The V and J ends lost 2 bases and 2 bases, in that order; junction bases with no gene match: 5. This chain's CDR3 is CASSLSTSGAYEQYF. The CDR3 DNA follows: TGTGCCAGCAGTTTAAGCACTAGCGGAGCCTACGAGCAGTACTTC.

This clone was picked up one time. The rearrangement uses TRBV5-5 and TRBJ2-2, with 10 bases fitting TRBD2. The CDR3 loop spans 15 amino acids. Germline CDR1 is SGHKS and CDR2 is YYEKEE (reference sequence). Trimming took 3 bases from V and 6 from J; bases not matched to a gene: 5. The CDR3: CASSSSGGGAGELFF. The CDR3 nucleotides read TGTGCCAGCAGCTCCAGCGGGGGGGGAGCCGGGGAGCTGTTTTTT.

The chain combines TRBV19 with TRBJ1-1, with 10 bases aligning to TRBD1. Trimming took 6 bases from V and 5 from J; bases not matched to a gene: 9. The V gene's germline CDR1 is LNHDA and CDR2 SQIVND (reference sequence). CDR3 length equals 15 residues. The CDR3 sequence: CASSLTGGRITEAFF. DNA for the CDR3: TGTGCCAGTAGCTTGACAGGGGGCCGGATTACTGAAGCTTTCTTT.

This rearrangement joins TRBV27 to TRBJ2-1, with no clear D. The germline CDR1 and CDR2 sequences are MNHEY and SMNVEV (reference sequence). Trimming took 1 base from V and 11 from J, leaving 12 bases between them. This CDR3 comprises 13 residues. In DNA, the CDR3 is TGTGCCAGCAGTTTATTTACCCGAGAAAAGCAGTTCTTC. Residues: CASSLFTREKQFF.

The chain links TRBV10-3 to TRBJ1-1, with D unresolved. In germline, CDR1 is ENHRY, CDR2 SYGVKD. Trimming pared 7 bases from V and 5 bases from J, leaving 14 bases between. This CDR3 is built from 13 residues. CDR3 sequence (DNA): TGTGCCATCACCGCCCCGGGGAAGACTGAAGCTTTCTTT. As protein: CAITAPGKTEAFF.

The CDR3 spells CASSLSSYEQYF. In DNA form, the CDR3 reads TGTGCCAGCAGCTTGAGCTCCTACGAGCAGTACTTC. The J gene is TRBJ2-7, the V gene TRBV28; D is undetermined. Germline CDR1 is MDHEN and CDR2 is SYDVKM. The CDR3 consists of 12 residues. V was clipped by 6 bases and J by 0 bases, with 6 bases between them.

This clone occurred once. In nucleotides, the CDR3 is TGTGCCAGCAGTGGGACGGCGGGAGGTCCTGTCAGGGAGACCCAGTACTTC. This sequence encodes CASSGTAGGPVRETQYF. The chain carries TRBV25-1 and TRBJ2-5; the match to TRBD2 covers 8 bases. V lost 4 bases and J lost 5; bases outside the gene matches: 15. The CDR3 runs 17 residues. Germline CDR1 reads MGHDK; CDR2 reads SYGVNS.

On this clone itself: The sample contains more than one DNA sequence encoding this CDR3. The V gene is TRBV28, the J gene TRBJ2-1; 7 positions agree with TRBD2. The CDR3 runs to 13 residues. V shed 5 bases and J 2 bases; nucleotides not matched to a gene: 0. Germline assignment: CDR1 MDHEN and CDR2 SYDVKM. The DNA for the CDR3 is TGTGCCAGCAGTAGCGGGGCCTACAATGAGCAGTTCTTC. Its protein product is CASSSGAYNEQFF.

This chain connects TRBV14 to TRBJ1-1; no firm D call. The CDR3 length is 17 residues. Germline CDR1 and CDR2: SGHDN and FVKESK. The ends were cut back, 0 bases at V and 0 bases at J, with 14 bases in the middle. DNA for the CDR3: TGTGCCAGCAGCCAAGATCGTGAGGGAGCCTTGAACACTGAAGCTTTCTTT. Residues: CASSQDREGALNTEAFF.

The rearrangement links TRBV9 to TRBJ1-2, with TRBD1 as a possible D gene (5 bases). Trimming cost V 3 bases and J 2 bases, with 8 bases left between them. The CDR3 extends over 13 amino acids. In germline, CDR1 is SGDLS, CDR2 YYNGEE. CDR3 loop: CASSARGNYGYTF. CDR3 coding DNA: TGTGCCAGCAGCGCCCGGGGGAACTATGGCTACACCTTC. The variable domain in full, completed from reference TRBV9 and TRBJ1-2, reads DSGVTQTPKHLITATGQRVTLRCSPRSGDLSVYWYQQSLDQGLQFLIQYYNGEERAKGNILERFSAQQFPDLHSELNLSSLELGDSALYFCASSARGNYGYTFGSGTRLTVV.

The chain is built from TRBV2 and TRBJ2-3; 10 bases match TRBD2. From germline, CDR1 is SNHLY and CDR2 FYNNEI. The CDR3 spans 15 residues. With 6 bases clipped from V and 2 bases from J, the junction kept 5 bases outside the gene matches. For the CDR3, the DNA is TGTGCCAGCAGCGCGGGACTAGCGTCCACAGATACGCAGTATTTT. It encodes CASSAGLASTDTQYF.

This chain joins TRBV9 and TRBJ2-7; maybe TRBD1 (5 bases). Per germline, CDR1 SGDLS and CDR2 YYNGEE. V shed 0 bases and J shed 3 bases, with 7 bases lying between them. This CDR3 region has 13 residues. The CDR3 reads CASSVGGLYEQYF. Written as DNA, the CDR3 is TGTGCCAGCAGCGTAGGGGGCCTCTACGAGCAGTACTTC.